This is a list of T cell receptor beta chains from one sample in a study of blood T cell repertoires in COVID-19. The table came from immunoSEQ multiplex PCR; TCRdb's copy has only in-frame clones and leaves some out. In the table there are around 250,000 clones, around 80% of which are singletons. Sequenced sample: peripheral blood. All receptors come from a woman aged 18 to 35 with acute or convalescent COVID-19. Each CDR3 is given with its conserved first and last residue. D genes are given only for firm matches. The listing skips clone size in some rows; elsewhere it reads once, few, many or a size class.

TRBJ2-1 NA TRBD1 TRBV6-4 TGTGCCAGCGGAAGAGCGGGACAGGGGGTCAATGAGCAGTTCTTC CASGRAGQGVNEQFF
TRBJ1-1 few NA TRBV7-2 TGTGCCAGCAGCCTCAACACTGAAGCTTTCTTT CASSLNTEAFF
TRBJ1-2 NA TRBD1 TRBV9 TGTGCCAGCAGCGTAGAAGGGAACAGGGGCCCCTATGGCTACACCTTC CASSVEGNRGPYGYTF
TRBJ2-1 NA TRBD2 TRBV4-3 TGCGCCAGCAGCCATGGACTAGCGGGATATGGCAATGAGCAGTTCTTC CASSHGLAGYGNEQFF
TRBJ1-4 NA NA TRBV28 TGTGCCAGCAGCCCTGGGACTTTAGGCGATGAAAAACTGTTTTTT CASSPGTLGDEKLFF
TRBJ2-2 NA NA TRBV5-1 TGCGCCAGCAGCTTGGTTTTGAGTTTGGTCAACCGCGGGGAGCTGTTTTTT CASSLVLSLVNRGELFF
TRBJ2-1 NA NA TRBV6-5 TGTGCCAGCAGTTACTCGAGGTTCTACAATGAGCAGTTCTTC CASSYSRFYNEQFF
TRBJ2-7 NA TRBD1 TRBV4-3 TGCGCCAGCAGCCAAGTTGGGGGACAGGGCCCCGAGCAGTACTTC CASSQVGGQGPEQYF
TRBJ2-7 NA NA TRBV5-4 TGTGCCAGCAGCCCGCTTGGGGAAGGGGTAAACGAGCAGTACTTC CASSPLGEGVNEQYF
TRBJ2-7 NA NA TRBV5-1 TGCGCCAGCAGCTTGACGGCCTCAGGGGGGGAGCAGTACTTC CASSLTASGGEQYF
TRBJ2-7 NA NA TRBV27 TGTGCCAGCAGTTTCCGAGGGGGAGAGCAGTACTTC CASSFRGGEQYF
TRBJ2-4 NA TRBD2 TRBV24-1 TGTGCCACCAGTGAAGGGACTAGCGGAGCCGCCAAAAACATTCAGTACTTC CATSEGTSGAAKNIQYF
TRBJ2-3 NA TRBD1 TRBV6-6 TGTGCCAGCAGACCGGGACAGGGGTCTAGCACAGATACGCAGTATTTT CASRPGQGSSTDTQYF
TRBJ2-1 NA NA TRBV7-3 TGTGCCAGCAGCGCTCCGGAGGGTGAGCAGTTCTTC CASSAPEGEQFF
TRBJ2-7 NA NA TRBV19 TGTGCCAGTAGTATCAGGGGCCTCACCTACGAGCAGTACTTC CASSIRGLTYEQYF
TRBJ2-1 NA NA TRBV6-5 TGTGCCAGCACCCTCTACAATGAGCAGTTCTTC CASTLYNEQFF
TRBJ2-1 few TRBD1 TRBV4-1 TGCGCCAGCAGCCAAGATGGGGGATCCGGGACAGGGGGCAATGAGCAGTTCTTC CASSQDGGSGTGGNEQFF
TRBJ1-1 NA NA TRBV7-9 TGTGCCAGCAGCCAACCTGGGGGGTTGAACACTGAAGCTTTCTTT CASSQPGGLNTEAFF
TRBJ2-3 NA TRBD1 TRBV7-8 TGTGCCAGCAGCCAAAATCCCGGGACAGGGAGCACAGATACGCAGTATTTT CASSQNPGTGSTDTQYF
TRBJ1-2 NA NA TRBV12-3/TRBV12-4 TGTGCCAGCAGTTTTGGCGGCCCTGGCTACACCTTC CASSFGGPGYTF
TRBJ2-1 NA TRBD2 TRBV30 TGTGCCTGGAGTGTTTTAGCGGGCGACTCCTACAATGAGCAGTTCTTC CAWSVLAGDSYNEQFF
TRBJ2-2 NA TRBD1 TRBV29-1 TGCAGCGTTGTCGGGACAGGGCGTACCGGGGAGCTGTTTTTT CSVVGTGRTGELFF
TRBJ1-1 few TRBD1 TRBV23-1 TGCGCCAGCAGTCAATCGAGCGTGGGACAGGGGGGCACTGAAGCTTTCTTT CASSQSSVGQGGTEAFF
TRBJ2-4 NA NA TRBV12-3/TRBV12-4 TGTGCCAGCAGTTTCGGGGGTACCGGATTTCAGTACTTC CASSFGGTGFQYF
TRBJ2-1 NA TRBD1 TRBV6-5 TGTGCCAGCAGTTACTCTGGGACAGATTACAATGAGCAGTTCTTC CASSYSGTDYNEQFF
TRBJ1-2 few NA TRBV4-1 TGCGCCAGCAGCCAAGAATGGGGAGGGGTCGGCTACACCTTC CASSQEWGGVGYTF
TRBJ1-3 NA NA TRBV7-9 TGTGCCAGCAGCTTACGGGGTATCTCTGGAAACACCATATATTTT CASSLRGISGNTIYF
TRBJ2-1 NA TRBD2 TRBV7-9 TGTGCCAGCAGCTTATGGCACGGACTAGCGAACAATGAGCAGTTCTTC CASSLWHGLANNEQFF
TRBJ2-7 once NA TRBV3-1/TRBV3-2 TGTGCCAGCAGCCAAGATGTCGGAGGGTACGAGCAGTACTTC CASSQDVGGYEQYF
TRBJ2-4 NA TRBD1 TRBV14 TGTGCCAGCAAAGAGAGGACAGGAGGACTAGCCAAAAACATTCAGTACTTC CASKERTGGLAKNIQYF
TRBJ1-1 NA NA TRBV14 TGTGCCAGCAGCCTTCGGGGGAACACTGAAGCTTTCTTT CASSLRGNTEAFF
TRBJ2-7 NA TRBD1 TRBV27 TGTGCCAGCAGACAGGGGGCCTACGAGCAGTACTTC CASRQGAYEQYF
TRBJ1-1 NA NA TRBV27 TGTGCCAGCAGTGTGGAGGGGCTGAACACTGAAGCTTTCTTT CASSVEGLNTEAFF
TRBJ2-1 NA TRBD2 TRBV7-9 TGTGCCAGCAGCTTAGAAGGACTAGCGGGATTTATTGAGCAGTTCTTC CASSLEGLAGFIEQFF
TRBJ1-6 few NA TRBV6-6 TGTGCCAGCAGTACCCGGGACACAGCTAATTCACCCCTCCACTTT CASSTRDTANSPLHF
TRBJ2-1 NA TRBD2 TRBV7-6 TGTGCCAGCTCGAAGGGACTAGCGGGAGTGCTTGAGCAGTTCTTC CASSKGLAGVLEQFF
TRBJ2-5 NA TRBD2 TRBV7-8 TGTGCCAGCAGCCCCGGACTAGCGGCAGGGGAGGAGACCCAGTACTTC CASSPGLAAGEETQYF
TRBJ2-1 NA TRBD2 TRBV7-9 TGTGCCAGCAGCCTCAGCCTAGCGGGAGGGTACAATGAGCAGTTCTTC CASSLSLAGGYNEQFF